This T cell receptor (beta chain) was documented in a study of blood T cells in healthy people across ages. Sample-barcoded 5' priming and a J-beta primer mix drove a second PCR of about 7 to 11 cycles. MiXCR, applied by TCRdb to the 5' RACE reads, yields one record per CDR3 protein. The sample carries about 1.4 million distinct CDR3 sequences, almost 60% recorded once. The sample taken for sequencing was blood. The sequence derives from a man aged 18 to 29 in good health.

CDR3 nucleotides: TGTGCCAGCAAGGCGGGAGACTCCTACAATGAGCAGTTCTTC. Its protein product is CASKAGDSYNEQFF. The chain carries TRBV27 and TRBJ2-1; 7 bases map to TRBD2. This CDR3 region has 14 residues. Germline V gene lookup returns CDR1 MNHEY and CDR2 SMNVEV (reference sequence). With 7 bases clipped from V and 0 bases from J, the junction kept 3 bases outside the gene matches.